This is a list of T cell receptor beta chains from one sample in a study of identical twins. TCRdb used MiXCR to reprocess the 5' RACE reads, holding one entry per CDR3 protein. The data contain 500,000 or so distinct CDR3 sequences, about 20% of them singletons. These data also featured in a second study, about T cells expressing NK-cell markers.

The sequenced sample consisted of CD4+ T cells sorted from blood. Receptors were obtained from a woman between 18 and 29 years old in good health. The CDR3 runs from the conserved cysteine through the conserved F or W. A D gene is named only where the DNA matches it firmly. Rows give clone size only sometimes, using once, few, many, or a class for an expanded clone.

CDR3nt,CDR3aa,j_gene,d_gene,v_gene,abundance
TGTGCCAGTAGTATGGGCAGGGCCAAGATGAACACTGAAGCTTTCTTT,CASSMGRAKMNTEAFF,TRBJ1-1,.,TRBV19,.
TGTGCCAGCAGCGCGCAGGGATACACAGATACGCAGTATTTT,CASSAQGYTDTQYF,TRBJ2-3,.,TRBV11-2,.
TGCAGTGCTCCACAAGGCTATGGCTACACCTTC,CSAPQGYGYTF,TRBJ1-2,.,TRBV20-1,many
TGCAGCGCCCAGGGACACCTGAACACTGAAGCTTTCTTT,CSAQGHLNTEAFF,TRBJ1-1,.,TRBV29-1,.
TGTGCCATCAGTGAGTCACGGGACTCTGGCGAGCAGTACTTC,CAISESRDSGEQYF,TRBJ2-7,.,TRBV10-3,.
TGCAGTGCCCGCCGAAGGGGGCCGGACACTGAAGCTTTCTTT,CSARRRGPDTEAFF,TRBJ1-1,TRBD1,TRBV20-1,few
TGTGCCAGCAGCTCCCCTACGGGCGTTTACGAGCAGTACTTC,CASSSPTGVYEQYF,TRBJ2-7,.,TRBV7-9,.
TGTGCCAGCAGTTTTAGGGCAGACGGTCAGCCCCAGCATTTT,CASSFRADGQPQHF,TRBJ1-5,.,TRBV12-3/TRBV12-4,many
TGCGCCAGCAGCTTGGAAGGGTATAGCAATCAGCCCCAGCATTTT,CASSLEGYSNQPQHF,TRBJ1-5,.,TRBV5-1,many
TGTGCCAGCAACAACCGCTTCACTGAAGCTTTCTTT,CASNNRFTEAFF,TRBJ1-1,.,TRBV12-3/TRBV12-4,many
TGTGCCAGCAGTTTCGGGCCGGATACGCAGTATTTT,CASSFGPDTQYF,TRBJ2-3,.,TRBV12-3/TRBV12-4,many
TGCGCCAGCAGCTTGCAGGTAGCGGGAAGCCAAGAGACCCAGTACTTC,CASSLQVAGSQETQYF,TRBJ2-5,TRBD2,TRBV5-1,.
TGCAGTGCTAGGGATAGGTTACCGAGCAATCAGCCCCAGCATTTT,CSARDRLPSNQPQHF,TRBJ1-5,.,TRBV20-1,.
TGTGCCATCAGTGCCCCCGGGACAGTCACTGAAGCTTTCTTT,CAISAPGTVTEAFF,TRBJ1-1,TRBD1,TRBV10-3,.
TGTGCCAGCTCGGACAGGGGGCTCGACGAGCAGTACTTC,CASSDRGLDEQYF,TRBJ2-7,TRBD1,TRBV6-1,.
TGTGCCAGCAGCTTATTCCCGGGACTAGACATCTCCTACAATGAGCAGTTCTTC,CASSLFPGLDISYNEQFF,TRBJ2-1,TRBD2,TRBV11-2,many
TGTGCCAGCAGCGTGCCTAGCGGGAAGGCAGAGACCCAGTACTTC,CASSVPSGKAETQYF,TRBJ2-5,TRBD2,TRBV5-4,.
TGTGCCATCAGCGGCGGCTCCCAAGAGACCCAGTACTTC,CAISGGSQETQYF,TRBJ2-5,.,TRBV10-3,many
TGTGCCAGCAGCAAAGCTTGGACTAGCTACGAGCAGTACTTC,CASSKAWTSYEQYF,TRBJ2-7,.,TRBV21-1,few
TGCGCCAGCAGCGGTCAAGCTGGGGGAGAGCAGTACTTC,CASSGQAGGEQYF,TRBJ2-7,.,TRBV5-1,few
TGTGCCAGCACCCGGGACACCTTGGGCCATGAGCAGTTCTTC,CASTRDTLGHEQFF,TRBJ2-1,.,TRBV12-3/TRBV12-4,few
TGTGCCATCAGTGATGCTGGAGACGATGAGCAGTTCTTC,CAISDAGDDEQFF,TRBJ2-1,.,TRBV10-3,few